These T cell receptor beta chains were read from a single sample in a study of OX40 agonist ivuxolimab in advanced cancers. The repertoire was sequenced with immunoSEQ multiplex PCR; TCRdb's copy has only in-frame clones and lacks some. The table includes tens of thousands of clones, approximately 90% detected once. The material sequenced was CD4+ or CD8+ T cells sorted from blood, taken in a trial of the OX40 agonist ivuxolimab. These receptors came from an adult with an advanced solid tumor such as melanoma, head and neck, liver or kidney cancer. Each CDR3 is given with its conserved first and last residue. The order of the fields is clone size, D gene, J gene, V gene, CDR3 DNA, CDR3 protein. The D gene is left open where the match is weak. Size is omitted from some rows. Given values are once, few, many or a class for expanded clones.

clone_size: -; d_call: TRBD1; j_call: TRBJ2-5; v_call: TRBV18; cdr3_nt: TGTGCCAGCTCACCCCCTAACAGGGGGCGTTTGGAGACCCAGTACTTC; cdr3_aa: CASSPPNRGRLETQYF
clone_size: -; d_call: -; j_call: TRBJ2-1; v_call: TRBV6-4; cdr3_nt: TGTGCCAGCAGTAAAACCTCAGATCTCAATGAGCAGTTCTTC; cdr3_aa: CASSKTSDLNEQFF
clone_size: -; d_call: TRBD1; j_call: TRBJ1-2; v_call: TRBV30; cdr3_nt: TGTGCCTGGAGTGTACGCAGGGGGGTCGTTAACTATGGCTACACCTTC; cdr3_aa: CAWSVRRGVVNYGYTF
clone_size: -; d_call: TRBD2; j_call: TRBJ2-1; v_call: TRBV7-3; cdr3_nt: TGTGCCAGCAGCCCCATAGCGGGAGCATCCTACAATGAGCAGTTCTTC; cdr3_aa: CASSPIAGASYNEQFF
clone_size: -; d_call: -; j_call: TRBJ2-2; v_call: TRBV11-2; cdr3_nt: TGTGCCAGCAGCTTATCCTCCAGCTTCACCGGGGAGCTGTTTTTT; cdr3_aa: CASSLSSSFTGELFF
clone_size: -; d_call: -; j_call: TRBJ2-1; v_call: TRBV11-3; cdr3_nt: TGTGCCAGCAGCTTATACGGGAGAGAAGAGCAGTTCTTC; cdr3_aa: CASSLYGREEQFF
clone_size: once; d_call: TRBD1; j_call: TRBJ1-2; v_call: TRBV2; cdr3_nt: TGTGCCAGCAGTATCGAGGACAGGGGGGGAGGCTACACCTTC; cdr3_aa: CASSIEDRGGGYTF
clone_size: -; d_call: TRBD2; j_call: TRBJ2-7; v_call: TRBV27; cdr3_nt: TGTGCCAGCAGCAGTCAGGCACTAGCGGGAGGGCGCGAGCAGTACTTC; cdr3_aa: CASSSQALAGGREQYF
clone_size: -; d_call: -; j_call: TRBJ2-5; v_call: TRBV11-3; cdr3_nt: TGTGCCAGCAGCTTGAGGGGGGTCCCAGGTCAAGAGACCCAGTACTTC; cdr3_aa: CASSLRGVPGQETQYF
clone_size: -; d_call: -; j_call: TRBJ1-4; v_call: TRBV4-1; cdr3_nt: TGCGCCAGCAGCCAAGAATTACGGGGAGGTAATGAAAAACTGTTTTTT; cdr3_aa: CASSQELRGGNEKLFF
clone_size: -; d_call: TRBD1; j_call: TRBJ1-4; v_call: TRBV30; cdr3_nt: TGTGCCTGGACTCTACAGGGGATTCATGAAAAACTGTTTTTT; cdr3_aa: CAWTLQGIHEKLFF
clone_size: -; d_call: -; j_call: TRBJ2-6; v_call: TRBV21-1; cdr3_nt: TGTGCCAGCATGACGGGACGCCCCAACTCTGGGGCCAACGTCCTGACTTTC; cdr3_aa: CASMTGRPNSGANVLTF
clone_size: -; d_call: TRBD1; j_call: TRBJ1-5; v_call: TRBV6-1; cdr3_nt: TGTGCCACACACAGGGGCAGCAATCAGCCCCAGCATTTT; cdr3_aa: CATHRGSNQPQHF
clone_size: -; d_call: -; j_call: TRBJ2-5; v_call: TRBV7-9; cdr3_nt: TGTGCCAGCAGCTTACCTTTGGAGACCCAGTACTTC; cdr3_aa: CASSLPLETQYF
clone_size: -; d_call: -; j_call: TRBJ1-1; v_call: TRBV5-1; cdr3_nt: TGCGCCAGCAGCTTGAAGTCAGGGGATGGAACTGAAGCTTTCTTT; cdr3_aa: CASSLKSGDGTEAFF
clone_size: -; d_call: TRBD2; j_call: TRBJ2-7; v_call: TRBV18; cdr3_nt: TGTGCCAGCTCTCAAGTTCGGGGGGGCGGGAGCTCCTACGAGCAGTACTTC; cdr3_aa: CASSQVRGGGSSYEQYF
clone_size: -; d_call: -; j_call: TRBJ1-5; v_call: TRBV19; cdr3_nt: TGTGCCAGTAGTATAATCGGGGAAGGTATCAATCAGCCCCAGCATTTT; cdr3_aa: CASSIIGEGINQPQHF
clone_size: -; d_call: TRBD1; j_call: TRBJ1-4; v_call: TRBV5-1; cdr3_nt: TGCGCCAGCAGCCGGGACAGTCAAAATGAAAAACTGTTTTTT; cdr3_aa: CASSRDSQNEKLFF